This T cell receptor beta chain was identified during a study of read filtering for tumor transcriptome and immune sequencing. This clonotype was found many times. CDR1 and CDR2 from the germline V gene are MDHEN and SYDVKM. V lost 3 bases and J 7 bases, leaving 7 bases between the germline ends. The CDR3 is made up of 12 amino acids. This library used approximately 370 ng RNA and molecular barcoded adaptors spanning alpha/delta and beta/gamma chains. TCRdb called the reads again in MiXCR, with one record for every CDR3 protein. The data show 100,000 to 150,000 distinct CDR3 sequences, around 13% seen once.

Input material: a population of CD138-negative cells sorted from bone marrow. This clonotype was obtained from a donor at least 40 years old with multiple myeloma. This rearrangement joins TRBV28 to TRBJ2-1, with unresolved D. CDR3 DNA: TGTGCCAGCAGTTTTCGACCTAATGAGCAGTTCTTC. Translated, it gives CASSFRPNEQFF.